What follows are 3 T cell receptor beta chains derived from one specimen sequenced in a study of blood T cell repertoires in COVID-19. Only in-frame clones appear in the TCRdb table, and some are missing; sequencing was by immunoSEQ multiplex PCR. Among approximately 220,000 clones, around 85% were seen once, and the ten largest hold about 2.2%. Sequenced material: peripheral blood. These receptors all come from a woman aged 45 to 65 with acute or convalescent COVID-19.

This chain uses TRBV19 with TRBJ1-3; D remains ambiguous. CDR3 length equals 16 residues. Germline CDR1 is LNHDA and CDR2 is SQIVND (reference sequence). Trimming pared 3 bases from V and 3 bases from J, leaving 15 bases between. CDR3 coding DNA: TGTGCCAGTAGTATCTCATTTTCCGGGTATGGAAACACCATATATTTT. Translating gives CASSISFSGYGNTIYF.

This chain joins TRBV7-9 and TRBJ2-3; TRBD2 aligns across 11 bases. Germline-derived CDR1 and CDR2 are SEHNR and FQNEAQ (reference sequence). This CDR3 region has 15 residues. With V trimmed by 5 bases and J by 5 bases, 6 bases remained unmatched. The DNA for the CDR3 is TGTGCCAGCAGCATTAGCGGGAGGGCAGTAGATACGCAGTATTTT. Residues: CASSISGRAVDTQYF.

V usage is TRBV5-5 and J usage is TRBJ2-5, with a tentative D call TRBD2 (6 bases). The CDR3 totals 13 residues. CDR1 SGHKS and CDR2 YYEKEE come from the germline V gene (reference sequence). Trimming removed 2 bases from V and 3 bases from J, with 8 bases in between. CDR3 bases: TGTGCCAGCAGCTTCTTAGCGGAAGAGACCCAGTACTTC. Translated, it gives CASSFLAEETQYF. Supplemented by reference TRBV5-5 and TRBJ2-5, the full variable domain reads DAGVTQSPTHLIKTRGQQVTLRCSPISGHKSVSWYQQVLGQGPQFIFQYYEKEERGRGNFPDRFSARQFPNYSSELNVNALLLGDSALYLCASSFLAEETQYFGPGTRLLVL.